This TCR beta chain originates from a study of CD4 T cell repertoires in COVID-19 (dated by TCRdb to about 2021). Context from the whole study: For cross-reactivity analysis, CFSE-low cells were expanded with IL-2 for nine to ten days and were then relabeled and restimulated with spike proteins from other coronaviruses. The study characterized naturally processed CD4+ T cell responses to SARS-CoV-2 spike and nucleoprotein in COVID-19-recovered individuals, using TCR Vbeta sequencing to assess clonal composition. TCR Vbeta repertoire analysis of SARS-CoV-2-reactive T cells was conducted at the subset level in a few recovered individuals. The full study reports these points: Between about 6 and 28% of SARS-CoV-2 clonotypes were also detected in SARS-CoV and/or HKU1 spike-stimulated secondary cultures, consistent with cross-reactivity. Several of the most expanded SARS-CoV-2-reactive clonotypes were found to be shared between two or all three memory subsets, suggesting intraclonal diversification.

With respect to this clone: Its antigen has not been determined. No base quality values were provided; no much bigger clone lies one nucleotide off.

Library preparation was by the immunoSEQ multiplex PCR assay. On the authors' methods: To quantify how much the repertoires of different subsets overlapped, the Chao-Jaccard similarity index was used along with counts of shared clonotypes. The table was pulled from immuneACCESS by TCRdb, which kept in-frame rearrangements only. Such tables lose some clones; where checked, under half of the loss comes from unresolved V genes, and the rest has no known cause. That table gives V, J and clone size, and the DNA gave D and trimming. The sample data list 20,000 to 30,000 clones, and about 94% of these were observed just once. The leading ten clones occupy 0.66% of the sample. Uncultured memory T cell samples were sequenced directly after ex vivo isolation. From peripheral blood mononuclear cells, the researchers isolated CD4+ total memory, central memory, effector memory and circulating T follicular helper cells.

This clonotype was sampled from a human donor who had COVID-19. This specimen was circulating follicular helper CD4+ T cells (cTfh) from blood, taken before the COVID-19 pandemic. Interpreted using the paper, the cell subset or site label stands for: circulating T follicular helper cells.

CDR3 loop: CASSQEGGTGFLAGELFF. Read as DNA, the sequence is TGTGCCAGCAGCCAAGAGGGGGGGACGGGTTTTTTGGCCGGGGAGCTGTTTTTT. The chain joins TRBV4-2 to TRBJ2-2; TRBD2 aligns with 7 central bases. Trimming leaves V shorter by 0 bases and J shorter by 6 bases, with the junction holding 13 bases beyond the gene matches. CDR1 and CDR2 were assigned from the germline V gene as LGHNA and YNFKEQ. The CDR3 starts with the cysteine, ends with the phenylalanine, and has 18 residues. CDR3 DNA is the only sequence kept; it has 54 bases, read in frame from the first base.